Below are 13 T cell receptor beta chains sequenced from a single sample in a study of blood T cell repertoires in COVID-19. Clones were read by immunoSEQ multiplex PCR, and TCRdb kept only the in-frame ones, dropping some. The sample includes 200,000 or so clones, 83% of them seen just once. The sample comprised peripheral blood. Every receptor here comes from a woman between 35 and 50 years old with acute or convalescent COVID-19.

The rearrangement uses TRBV4-2 and TRBJ2-2, with 7 bases lining up with TRBD2. Looked up from germline, CDR1 is LGHNA and CDR2 is YNFKEQ. V lost 5 bases, J lost 5 bases, and 8 bases stayed unmatched. The CDR3 spans 15 residues. In DNA, the CDR3 is TGTGCCAGCAGCGGGGCGGGGGTTCGAACCGGGGAGCTGTTTTTT. It encodes CASSGAGVRTGELFF.

V usage is TRBV5-1 and J usage is TRBJ1-3, with D perhaps TRBD1 (5 bases). This CDR3 has 16 amino acids. Germline V CDR1 and CDR2: SGHRS, YFSETQ. Trimming took off 4 bases at V and 0 bases at J, with 14 bases between the two ends. The CDR3, as DNA: TGCGCCAGCAGCCCGGGGGGGTCAGGCTCTGGAAACACCATATATTTT. It yields the protein CASSPGGSGSGNTIYF. The full variable domain, completed using reference TRBV5-1 and TRBJ1-3, is KAGVTQTPRYLIKTRGQQVTLSCSPISGHRSVSWYQQTPGQGLQFLFEYFSETQRNKGNFPGRFSGRQFSNSRSEMNVSTLELGDSALYLCASSPGGSGSGNTIYFGEGSWLTVV.

This clone came up once. This chain links TRBV19 with TRBJ1-1; D not resolved. Germline-derived CDR1 and CDR2 are LNHDA and SQIVND (reference sequence). The CDR3 sequence is 12 residues long. V lost 6 bases and J lost 1, with 6 bases in between. CDR3 amino acids: CASSYGNTEAFF. As DNA, the CDR3 is TGTGCCAGTAGCTACGGGAACACTGAAGCTTTCTTT. The complete variable domain, with remaining parts taken from reference TRBV19 and TRBJ1-1, reads DGGITQSPKYLFRKEGQNVTLSCEQNLNHDAMYWYRQDPGQGLRLIYYSQIVNDFQKGDIAEGYSVSREKKESFPLTVTSAQKNPTAFYLCASSYGNTEAFFGQGTRLTVV.

The rearrangement uses TRBV25-1 and TRBJ1-4, with 10 bases fitting TRBD1. Germline CDR1 and CDR2: MGHDK and SYGVNS. CDR3 size: 16 residues. J gave up 8 bases and V 5 bases, and 11 bases lay outside the gene matches. CDR3 protein: CASSPPPGQGSEKLFF. The CDR3, as DNA: TGTGCCAGCAGTCCTCCCCCGGGACAGGGGTCGGAAAAACTGTTTTTT.

The chain recombines TRBV6-1 with TRBJ2-1; a weak D match, TRBD2 (6 bases). V lost 4 bases and J lost 4, with 17 bases in between. The CDR3 contains 16 residues. Germline CDR1 reads MNHNS; CDR2 reads SASEGT. This CDR3 reads CASSGRGLHGYNEQFF. The CDR3 coding sequence is TGTGCCAGCAGTGGCCGGGGACTTCACGGATACAATGAGCAGTTCTTC.

This clone was observed once. The V call is TRBV6-5, the J call TRBJ1-1; no clear D. The CDR3 is made up of 14 amino acids. Germline V gene sequence: CDR1 MNHEY, CDR2 SVGAGI. The V and J ends lost 0 bases and 3 bases respectively, with 8 bases between them. This CDR3 is CASSYSGRDTEAFF. The CDR3 region has the DNA TGTGCCAGCAGTTACTCAGGGAGAGACACTGAAGCTTTCTTT.

The chain links TRBV7-2 to TRBJ1-4, with TRBD1 as a possible D gene (5 bases). CDR1 SGHTA and CDR2 FQGNSA come from the germline V gene. The CDR3 spans 15 residues. Trimming stripped 5 bases from V and 4 bases from J, with 14 bases between. CDR3 loop: CASSAFGTDNEKLFF. The CDR3 nucleotides read TGTGCCAGCAGCGCCTTCGGGACTGATAATGAAAAACTGTTTTTT.

The chain recombines TRBV18 with TRBJ1-2; D gene ambiguous. The CDR3 runs 15 residues. Looked up from germline, CDR1 is KGHSH and CDR2 is LQKENI. V was shortened by 4 bases and J by 4 bases, with 16 bases between the two germline ends. The CDR3 DNA sequence: TGTGCCAGCTCACTTACGGACCCCGCGGGCTATGGCTACACCTTC. It codes for CASSLTDPAGYGYTF.

V gene TRBV7-3 combines with J gene TRBJ2-3, with 8 bases lining up with TRBD2. With V trimmed by 2 bases and J by 9 bases, 1 base remained unmatched. CDR3 length equals 12 residues. CDR1 and CDR2 (germline): SGHTA, FQGTGA. The CDR3 region has the DNA TGTGCCAGCAGCTTAGCGGGAGGAACGCAGTATTTT. Translation gives CASSLAGGTQYF.

V is TRBV11-2 and J is TRBJ2-1, with 11 bases aligning to TRBD2. Germline V lookup: CDR1 SGHAT, CDR2 FQNNGV. The CDR3 totals 15 residues. V was pared by 4 bases and J by 9 bases, with 8 bases of the junction left unmatched. The CDR3 is CASSSNSGGAGEQFF. Written as DNA, the CDR3 is TGTGCCAGCAGCTCCAATAGCGGGGGGGCGGGTGAGCAGTTCTTC.

This clone was counted a few times. The gene calls are TRBV27 and TRBJ2-5, with unresolved D. V lost 5 bases and J lost 7, with 14 bases in between. The CDR3 consists of 13 residues. Germline CDR1 MNHEY, CDR2 SMNVEV (reference sequence). The CDR3 DNA sequence: TGTGCCAGCAGTCCTATTGATGTTGGGACCCAGTACTTC. It codes for CASSPIDVGTQYF.

The chain uses TRBV5-5 and TRBJ2-7; perhaps TRBD2 as D (5 bases). Germline V lookup: CDR1 SGHKS, CDR2 YYEKEE (reference sequence). This CDR3 region has 16 residues. Trimming stripped 7 bases from V and 0 bases from J, with 20 bases between. The CDR3 nucleotides read TGTGCCAGCGGCCGGCGTGGCGGGCCGAGCTCCTACGAGCAGTACTTC. It translates to CASGRRGGPSSYEQYF.

The rearrangement joins TRBV27 to TRBJ2-7; a weak D match, TRBD2 (7 bases). V was clipped by 4 bases and J by 3 bases, with 13 bases between them. Germline V gene sequence: CDR1 MNHEY, CDR2 SMNVEV (reference sequence). This CDR3 is built from 14 residues. As DNA, the CDR3 is TGTGCCAGCAGTTCGGGGGGCAACAACTACGAGCAGTACTTC. Amino acids: CASSSGGNNYEQYF.